Below, 19 T cell receptor beta chains from the same sample are listed, as sequenced in a study of blood T cells in healthy people across ages. The authors ran a second PCR of about 7 to 11 cycles using a sample-barcoded 5' primer and a J-beta primer mix. TCRdb reanalysed the 5' RACE reads using MiXCR and keeps one entry per CDR3 protein. Of 790,000 or so distinct CDR3 sequences in the sample, 46% were seen once. What was sequenced was blood. Receptor source: a man older than 75 in good health.

This chain joins TRBV3-1 and TRBJ2-6; no clear D gene. The germline V and J ends were trimmed by 1 base and 0 bases, with 7 bases remaining between them. CDR1 is LGHDT, CDR2 YNNKEL, per germline (reference sequence). The CDR3 length is 16 residues. The CDR3 reads CASSQGGSSGANVLTF. Here the CDR3 DNA reads TGTGCCAGCAGCCAAGGCGGCAGCTCTGGGGCCAACGTCCTGACTTTC.

The gene calls are TRBV30 and TRBJ2-1; possibly TRBD1 for D (6 bases). Germline V gene data show CDR1 as GTSNPN and CDR2 as SVGIG (reference sequence). The V gene lost 5 bases and the J gene lost 9 bases, with 8 bases spanning the gap. CDR3 length equals 10 residues. CDR3 sequence: CAWGGFEQFF. The CDR3 nucleotides are TGTGCCTGGGGGGGCTTTGAGCAGTTCTTC.

The chain recombines TRBV7-8 with TRBJ1-4; no definite D call. CDR3 length equals 16 residues. V shed 4 bases and J shed 0 bases, with 12 bases lying between them. CDR1 and CDR2 from the germline V gene are SGHVS and FQNEAQ. CDR3 DNA sequence: TGTGCCAGCAGCTCCACTATGACCGCAACTAATGAAAAACTGTTTTTT. Protein product: CASSSTMTATNEKLFF.

Comments on this clonotype: This may be a read error: a much more frequent sequence differs by one nucleotide. The J gene is TRBJ2-4, the V gene TRBV6-2 or TRBV6-3; D is uncertain. CDR3 length: 15 amino acids. Germline V gene data show CDR1 as MNHEY and CDR2 as SVGEGT. The CDR3 bases are TGTACCAGCAGCCCGGAATATGAGATCGTAAATGAGCAGTACTTC. Translating gives CTSSPEYEIVNEQYF.

The V call is TRBV5-1, the J call TRBJ2-5, with 10 bases aligning to TRBD1. Trimming removed 5 bases from V and 5 bases from J; junction bases left unmatched: 9. CDR1 and CDR2 (germline): SGHRS, YFSETQ. This CDR3 has 15 residues. The CDR3 spells CASRPDRGPPETQYF. Here the CDR3 DNA reads TGCGCCAGCAGACCAGACAGGGGGCCGCCTGAGACCCAGTACTTC.

This clonotype was counted many times. The rearrangement uses TRBV11-1 and TRBJ2-7; D unclear. The CDR3 totals 12 residues. Trimming took off 1 base at V and 5 bases at J, with 6 bases between the two ends. Germline lookup yields CDR1 SGHAT and CDR2 FQDESV (reference sequence). CDR3 in DNA: TGTGCCAGCAGCTTAGGAACCCACGAGCAGTACTTC. It codes for CASSLGTHEQYF.

CDR3: CSAMGDSGANVLTF. DNA for the CDR3: TGCAGTGCTATGGGCGACTCTGGGGCCAACGTCCTGACTTTC. The chain links TRBV20-1 to TRBJ2-6; D unresolved. Germline assignment: CDR1 DFQATT and CDR2 SNEGSKA (reference sequence). This CDR3 is built from 14 residues. Deletions cut 4 bases from V and 0 bases from J, with 7 bases between.

This clonotype has only one observation. This chain connects TRBV20-1 to TRBJ2-7; the match to TRBD2 covers 9 bases. The CDR3 covers 17 residues. Germline CDR1 is DFQATT and CDR2 is SNEGSKA (reference sequence). Trimming cost V 1 base and J 3 bases; bases outside gene matches: 13. CDR3 nucleotides: TGCAGTGCTAGAGTGATAGCGGGGGCCAAAATATTCTACGAGCAGTACTTC. The encoded protein is CSARVIAGAKIFYEQYF.

This chain uses TRBV7-9 with TRBJ2-3; possible D gene TRBD2, 5 bases. The CDR3 consists of 15 residues. Germline CDR1 reads SEHNR; CDR2 reads FQNEAQ (reference sequence). V was trimmed by 3 bases and J by 2 bases, leaving 12 bases between them. Written as DNA, the CDR3 is TGTGCCAGCAGCTTTAGAGGGCAAGTCACAGATACGCAGTATTTT. It is translated as CASSFRGQVTDTQYF.

V and J are TRBV15 and TRBJ2-3; 8 bases align to TRBD1. J lost 3 bases, V lost 0 bases, and 8 bases had no gene match. The CDR3 is 17 residues long. Germline V CDR1 and CDR2: LNHNV, YYDKDF (reference sequence). The CDR3 loop reads CATSREIRTGTTDTQYF. CDR3 nucleotide sequence: TGTGCCACCAGCAGAGAGATTCGGACAGGGACAACAGATACGCAGTATTTT.

This clonotype has just one count. The chain uses TRBV21-1 and TRBJ2-4; the table's D call, TRBD1, was not checked against the DNA. TRBV21-1 is listed as a pseudogene. This CDR3 region has 18 residues. The CDR3 DNA sequence: TGTGCCAGCAGCAAAGACTCTCCGGGACGGTTAGCCAAAAACATTCAGTACTTC. As protein: CASSKDSPGRLAKNIQYF.

This sequence joins TRBV10-3 and TRBJ2-5, with 9 bases identical to TRBD1. Germline CDR1 reads ENHRY; CDR2 reads SYGVKD. Trimming removed 7 bases from V and 3 bases from J; junction bases left unmatched: 3. The CDR3 has 13 amino acids. The CDR3 is CAITWDREETQYF. The CDR3 nucleotides read TGTGCCATCACCTGGGACAGGGAAGAGACCCAGTACTTC.

Worth noting for this clonotype: A read error is possible here, since a much larger clone lies one base away. The chain carries TRBV20-1 and TRBJ1-2; 12 bases match TRBD1. Germline V gives CDR1 DFQATT, CDR2 SNEGSKA (reference sequence). With 8 bases clipped from V and 6 bases from J, the junction kept 7 bases outside the gene matches. The CDR3 extends over 13 amino acids. CDR3 DNA: TGCAGTTCTGGTGGGACAGGGGGCGATGGCTACACCTTC. It is translated as CSSGGTGGDGYTF.

J is TRBJ2-3 and V is TRBV7-9, with D possibly being TRBD1 (6 bases). V was clipped by 5 bases and J by 3 bases, with 15 bases between them. Germline lookup yields CDR1 SEHNR and CDR2 FQNEAQ (reference sequence). This CDR3 is 15 amino acids long. In DNA, the CDR3 is TGTGCCAGCAGCGTAAGGGACATTCCAACAGATACGCAGTATTTT. The encoded protein is CASSVRDIPTDTQYF.

The sample holds one count of this clonotype. The rearrangement uses TRBV27 and TRBJ1-6, with TRBD1 identical over 8 bases. The CDR3 runs to 18 residues. CDR1 and CDR2 from the germline V gene are MNHEY and SMNVEV (reference sequence). The ends lost 0 bases at V and 8 bases at J; junction bases unmatched: 12. The CDR3 coding sequence is TGTGCCAGCAGTTTATCACCGAATCAGGGGGCCCACGATTCACCCCTCCACTTT. It translates to CASSLSPNQGAHDSPLHF.

V is TRBV4-2 and J is TRBJ1-5, with a possible D match to TRBD1 (5 bases). The CDR3 length is 16 residues. V gave up 0 bases and J gave up 7 bases, with 16 bases separating them. In germline, CDR1 is LGHNA, CDR2 YNFKEQ. The CDR3 reads CASSQDVFQGNQPQHF. In DNA, the CDR3 is TGTGCCAGCAGCCAAGATGTCTTCCAGGGAAACCAGCCCCAGCATTTT.

This chain uses TRBV5-6 with TRBJ1-2, with D unresolved. CDR1 is SGHDT and CDR2 is YYEEEE in the germline V gene. This CDR3 has 14 residues. V was shortened by 0 bases and J by 6 bases, with 12 bases between the two germline ends. In DNA, the CDR3 is TGTGCCAGCAGCTTGGTGGCCGGGGAACATGGCTACACCTTC. This gives the protein CASSLVAGEHGYTF.

CDR3 loop: CSGGAGDTQYF. CDR3 bases: TGCAGCGGTGGGGCCGGGGATACGCAGTATTTT. The J gene is TRBJ2-3, the V gene TRBV29-1; D is perhaps TRBD1 (5 bases). Trimming took off 7 bases at V and 6 bases at J, with 11 bases between the two ends. This CDR3 is 11 amino acids long. The V gene's germline CDR1 is SQVTM and CDR2 ANQGSEA.

This rearrangement joins TRBV20-1 to TRBJ2-5; TRBD2 aligns across 12 bases. The CDR3 totals 16 residues. J gave up 1 base and V 1 base, and 4 bases lay outside the gene matches. Germline V gives CDR1 DFQATT, CDR2 SNEGSKA (reference sequence). The CDR3 protein is CSARGTSGETQETQYF. CDR3 sequence (DNA): TGCAGTGCTAGAGGGACTAGCGGGGAAACCCAAGAGACCCAGTACTTC.